These T cell receptor beta chains were read from a single sample in a study of shared clonotypes between healthy human individuals. Repertoires were generated with immunoSEQ multiplex PCR, while TCRdb's copy carries only in-frame clones and drops some. The repertoire includes 550,000 to 800,000 clones, roughly 87% of them detected once, and 34% sits in the top ten. The specimen sequenced was memory CD8+ T cells from PBMCs. The origin of the receptors is a man between 18 and 29 years old in good health. Some clones in this sample may be carry-over from other donors' samples. Each CDR3 is given with its conserved first and last residue. The order of the fields is D gene, clone size, V gene, J gene, CDR3 DNA, CDR3 protein. D genes are given only for firm matches. Rows give clone size only sometimes, using once, few, many, or a class for an expanded clone.

TRBD2	NA	TRBV5-1	TRBJ2-1	TGCGCCAGCAGCTTGGCTCTAGCGGGAGGGCCGGGGTACAATGAGCAGTTCTTC	CASSLALAGGPGYNEQFF
TRBD1	once	TRBV9	TRBJ2-3	TGTGCCAGCAGCGAGCGACCACAGGGGGGACCCACAGATACGCAGTATTTT	CASSERPQGGPTDTQYF
NA	NA	TRBV6-4	TRBJ2-2	TGTGCCAGCAGCGAACAGGGGAACACCGGGGAGCTGTTTTTT	CASSEQGNTGELFF
NA	NA	TRBV19	TRBJ2-7	TGTGCCAGTAGTACCTACTCCTACGAGCAGTACTTC	CASSTYSYEQYF
TRBD1	NA	TRBV5-1	TRBJ2-7	TGCGCCAGCAGCATCGGGACAGGGAACTACGAGCAGTACTTC	CASSIGTGNYEQYF
TRBD1	NA	TRBV29-1	TRBJ1-4	TGCAGCGTTGAAGATCCCACAGGGGTGGGTGAAAAACTGTTTTTT	CSVEDPTGVGEKLFF
TRBD2	NA	TRBV27	TRBJ2-7	TGTGCCAGCAGTTTACAGGGGATTAGCGGGATACGCGAGCAGTACTTC	CASSLQGISGIREQYF
TRBD1	NA	TRBV29-1	TRBJ2-2	TGCAGCGCTCCCGGACAGGGGGCGAACACCGGGGAGCTGTTTTTT	CSAPGQGANTGELFF
TRBD1	once	TRBV7-9	TRBJ1-1	TGTGCCAGCAGCGAGACAGGGAAGGATTGGACTGAAGCTTTCTTT	CASSETGKDWTEAFF
TRBD2	NA	TRBV7-2	TRBJ2-1	TGTGCCAGCAGCCGACTAGCGGGATGGGATAAAGTCTACAATGAGCAGTTCTTC	CASSRLAGWDKVYNEQFF